One T cell receptor (beta chain) is described in this entry. Its antigen is still unknown. The sample originates from a study of Ad26.COV2.S vaccination and SARS-CoV-2 variants. Study overall: The donor belonged to the COV1001 Ad26.COV2.S trial arm. General observations from the study: Responses of spike-specific T cells (both CD8+ and CD4+) reportedly showed substantial breadth after vaccination.

The CDR3 runs to 15 residues. J lost 9 bases, V lost 6 bases, and 14 bases had no gene match. Germline assignment: CDR1 MNHEY and CDR2 SVGAGI. The treatment here: roughly 18 received Ad26.COV2.S at low or high dose, single or two shots; roughly 5 received placebo; per-sample allocation not given. Repertoires come from day 63 after the first vaccine or placebo injection. The table came from immunoSEQ multiplex PCR; TCRdb's copy has only in-frame clones and leaves some out. The table lists fewer than 900,000 clones, roughly 90% of them singletons. The TCR comes from a person aged 18-60 years who received the Ad26.COV2.S COVID-19 vaccine or a placebo. Specimen: peripheral blood, collected in a trial of Ad26.COV2.S vaccine versus placebo. The chain employs TRBV6-5 and TRBJ2-1, with 7 bases fitting TRBD1. The chain's CDR3 is CASRNTGVSSREQFF. The CDR3 DNA is TGTGCCAGCAGGAATACAGGGGTATCGTCGCGTGAGCAGTTCTTC.